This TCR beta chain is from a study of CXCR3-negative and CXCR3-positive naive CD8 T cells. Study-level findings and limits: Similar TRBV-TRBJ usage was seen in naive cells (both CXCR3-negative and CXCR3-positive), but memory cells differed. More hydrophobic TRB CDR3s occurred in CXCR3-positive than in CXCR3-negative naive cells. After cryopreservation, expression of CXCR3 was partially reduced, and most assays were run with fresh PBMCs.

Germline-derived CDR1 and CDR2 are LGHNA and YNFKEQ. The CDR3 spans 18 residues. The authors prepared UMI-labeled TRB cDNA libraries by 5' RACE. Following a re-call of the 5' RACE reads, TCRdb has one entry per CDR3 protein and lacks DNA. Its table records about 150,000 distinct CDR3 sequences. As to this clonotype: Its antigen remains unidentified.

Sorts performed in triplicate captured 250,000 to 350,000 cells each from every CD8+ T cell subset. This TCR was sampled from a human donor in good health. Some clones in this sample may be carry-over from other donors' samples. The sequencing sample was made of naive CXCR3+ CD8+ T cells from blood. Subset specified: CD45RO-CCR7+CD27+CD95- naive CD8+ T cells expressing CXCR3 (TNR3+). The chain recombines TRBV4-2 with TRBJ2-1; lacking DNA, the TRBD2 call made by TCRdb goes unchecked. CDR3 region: CASSQDLSLAVSYNEQFF.